The present entry profiles one T cell receptor beta chain with its context. V trimming: 4 bases; J trimming: 1 base; junction bases outside the gene matches: 12. The germline CDR1 and CDR2 sequences are GTSNPN and SVGIG (reference sequence). The CDR3 sequence is 17 residues long. These data are taken from a study of blood T cell repertoires in COVID-19. Data came from immunoSEQ multiplex PCR; TCRdb stores just in-frame clones and leaves some out. Of 68,000 or so clones listed, about nine tenths are singletons. The sample taken for sequencing was peripheral blood. V is TRBV30 and J is TRBJ2-1; TRBD2 matches at 8 bases. This clonotype was obtained from a man aged 30 to 45 with acute or convalescent COVID-19. CDR3 amino acids: CAWKAGVPLASYNEQFF. The CDR3 coding sequence is TGTGCCTGGAAAGCGGGAGTTCCTCTAGCATCCTACAATGAGCAGTTCTTC.